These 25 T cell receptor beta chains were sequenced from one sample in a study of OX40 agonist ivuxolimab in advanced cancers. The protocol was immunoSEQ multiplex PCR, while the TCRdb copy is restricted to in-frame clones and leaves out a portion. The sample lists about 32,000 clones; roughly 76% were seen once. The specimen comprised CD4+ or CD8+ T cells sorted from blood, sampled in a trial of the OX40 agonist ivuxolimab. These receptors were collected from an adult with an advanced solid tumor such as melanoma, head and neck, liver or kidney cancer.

CDR3 DNA sequence: TGTGCCAGCAGTGAAAGGGGACACTTCAGCAATCAGCCCCAGCATTTT. Translating gives CASSERGHFSNQPQHF. This sequence joins TRBV6-1 and TRBJ1-5; tentative D call: TRBD1 (6 bases). The CDR3 runs 16 residues. Germline CDR1 MNHNS, CDR2 SASEGT. V lost 2 bases and J 1 base, leaving 12 bases between the germline ends.

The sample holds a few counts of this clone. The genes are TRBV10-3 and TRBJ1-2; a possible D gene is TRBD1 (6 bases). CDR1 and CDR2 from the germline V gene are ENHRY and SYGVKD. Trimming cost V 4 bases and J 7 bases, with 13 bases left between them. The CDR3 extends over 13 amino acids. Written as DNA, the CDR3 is TGTGCCATCAGTGCCGGGGGCGAAAGTGGCTACACCTTC. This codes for CAISAGGESGYTF.

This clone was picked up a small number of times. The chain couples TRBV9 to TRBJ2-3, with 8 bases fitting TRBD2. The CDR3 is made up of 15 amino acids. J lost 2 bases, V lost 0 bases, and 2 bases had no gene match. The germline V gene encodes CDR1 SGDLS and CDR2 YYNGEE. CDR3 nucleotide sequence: TGTGCCAGCAGCGTAGGAGCGGGGGCCACAGATACGCAGTATTTT. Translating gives CASSVGAGATDTQYF.

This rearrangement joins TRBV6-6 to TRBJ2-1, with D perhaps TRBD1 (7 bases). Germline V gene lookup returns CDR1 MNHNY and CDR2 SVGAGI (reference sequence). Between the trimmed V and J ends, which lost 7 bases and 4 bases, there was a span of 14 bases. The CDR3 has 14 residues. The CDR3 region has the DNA TGTGCCAGCATAGGCGGGACAGTTTACAATGAGCAGTTCTTC. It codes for CASIGGTVYNEQFF.

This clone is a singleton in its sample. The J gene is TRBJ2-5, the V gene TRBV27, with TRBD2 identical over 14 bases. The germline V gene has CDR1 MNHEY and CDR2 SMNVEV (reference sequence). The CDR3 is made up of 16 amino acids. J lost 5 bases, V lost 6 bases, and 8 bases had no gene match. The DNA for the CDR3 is TGTGCCAGCAGCACCCGGACTAGCGGGAGGTTCGAGACCCAGTACTTC. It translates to CASSTRTSGRFETQYF.

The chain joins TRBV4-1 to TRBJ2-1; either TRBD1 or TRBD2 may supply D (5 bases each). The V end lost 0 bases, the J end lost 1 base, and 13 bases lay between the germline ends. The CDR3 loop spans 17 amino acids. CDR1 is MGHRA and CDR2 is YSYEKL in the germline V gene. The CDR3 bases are TGCGCCAGCAGCCAAGAGACCCGCGAGGGGTCCTACAATGAGCAGTTCTTC. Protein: CASSQETREGSYNEQFF.

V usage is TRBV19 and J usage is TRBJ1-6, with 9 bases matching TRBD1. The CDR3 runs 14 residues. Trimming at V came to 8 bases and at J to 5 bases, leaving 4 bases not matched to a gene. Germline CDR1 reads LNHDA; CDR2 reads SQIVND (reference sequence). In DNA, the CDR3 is TGTGCCAGTTCGGGACAGGGAGATAATTCACCCCTCCACTTT. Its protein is CASSGQGDNSPLHF.

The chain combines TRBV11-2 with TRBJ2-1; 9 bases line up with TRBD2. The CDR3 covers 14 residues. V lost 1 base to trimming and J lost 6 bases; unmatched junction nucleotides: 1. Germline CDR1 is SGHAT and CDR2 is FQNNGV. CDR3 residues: CASSLGGRVNEQFF. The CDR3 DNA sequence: TGTGCCAGCAGCTTAGGCGGGAGGGTCAATGAGCAGTTCTTC.

This CDR3 reads CASTSEGAVNQPQHF. The CDR3 region has the DNA TGCGCCAGCACATCCGAGGGGGCCGTCAATCAGCCCCAGCATTTT. V usage is TRBV10-2 and J usage is TRBJ1-5; 7 bases match TRBD1. V dropped 7 bases and J dropped 3; count of bases not matched to a gene: 9. Germline V gene sequence: CDR1 WSHSY, CDR2 SAAADI. This CDR3 is built from 15 residues.

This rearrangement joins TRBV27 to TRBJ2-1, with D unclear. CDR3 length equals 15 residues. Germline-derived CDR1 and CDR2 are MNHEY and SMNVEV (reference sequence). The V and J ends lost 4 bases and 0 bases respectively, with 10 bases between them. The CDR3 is CASSSSLDSYNEQFF. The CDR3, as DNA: TGTGCCAGCAGTTCCTCGCTAGACTCCTACAATGAGCAGTTCTTC.

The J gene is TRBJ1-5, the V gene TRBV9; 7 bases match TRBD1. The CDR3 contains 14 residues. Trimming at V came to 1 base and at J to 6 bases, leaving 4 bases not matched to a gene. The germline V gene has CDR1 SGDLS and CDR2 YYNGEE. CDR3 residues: CASSVQGDAQPQHF. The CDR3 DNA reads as TGTGCCAGCAGCGTACAGGGGGACGCTCAGCCCCAGCATTTT.

DNA of the CDR3: TGCAGCGCCCCTAAGGGGGAGACCCAGTACTTC. Translation: CSAPKGETQYF. The chain links TRBV29-1 to TRBJ2-5; perhaps TRBD1 as D (5 bases). V shed 7 bases and J shed 5 bases, with 11 bases lying between them. This CDR3 is 11 amino acids long. Germline V lookup: CDR1 SQVTM, CDR2 ANQGSEA.

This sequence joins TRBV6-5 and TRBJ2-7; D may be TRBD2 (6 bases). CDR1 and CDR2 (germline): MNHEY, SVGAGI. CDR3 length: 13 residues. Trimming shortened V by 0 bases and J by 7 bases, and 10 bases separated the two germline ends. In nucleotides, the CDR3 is TGTGCCAGCAGTTACTCGAAGGAGGGGGAGCAGTACTTC. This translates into CASSYSKEGEQYF.

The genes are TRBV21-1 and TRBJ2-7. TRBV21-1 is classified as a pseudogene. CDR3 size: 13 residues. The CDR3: CAGSQGGIHEQYF. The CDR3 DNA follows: TGTGCCGGTTCTCAGGGGGGGATCCACGAGCAGTACTTC.

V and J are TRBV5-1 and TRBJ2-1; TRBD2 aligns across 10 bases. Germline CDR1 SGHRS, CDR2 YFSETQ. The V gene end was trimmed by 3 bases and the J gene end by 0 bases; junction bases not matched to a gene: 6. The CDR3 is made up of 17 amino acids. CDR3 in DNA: TGCGCCAGCAGCTCCACTAGCGGGATAAGCTCCTACAATGAGCAGTTCTTC. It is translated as CASSSTSGISSYNEQFF.

CDR3 loop: CAISRGTSRQETQYF. CDR3 DNA: TGTGCCATCAGTCGGGGGACTAGCAGGCAAGAGACCCAGTACTTC. This sequence joins TRBV10-3 and TRBJ2-5, with 9 bases that match TRBD2. Germline V CDR1 and CDR2: ENHRY, SYGVKD. CDR3 length: 15 residues. V lost 5 bases, J lost 2 bases, and 6 bases stayed unmatched.

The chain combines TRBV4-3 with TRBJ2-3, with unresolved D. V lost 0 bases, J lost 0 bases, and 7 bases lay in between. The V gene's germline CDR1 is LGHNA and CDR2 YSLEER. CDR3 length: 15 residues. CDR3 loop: CASSQEGSSTDTQYF. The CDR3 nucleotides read TGCGCCAGCAGCCAAGAGGGGTCTAGCACAGATACGCAGTATTTT.

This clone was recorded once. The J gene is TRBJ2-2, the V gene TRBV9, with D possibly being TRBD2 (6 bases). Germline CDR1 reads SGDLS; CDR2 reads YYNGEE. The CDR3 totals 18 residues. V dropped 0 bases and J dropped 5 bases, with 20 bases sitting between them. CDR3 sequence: CASSVAPRLDWGTGELFF. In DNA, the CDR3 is TGTGCCAGCAGCGTAGCACCCCGACTAGACTGGGGGACCGGGGAGCTGTTTTTT.

The CDR3 loop is CASSLEVTGKHEQYF. The CDR3 region has the DNA TGTGCCAGCAGCTTAGAGGTGACAGGGAAGCACGAGCAGTACTTC. V and J are TRBV11-2 and TRBJ2-7; 7 bases map to TRBD1. The CDR3 is 15 amino acids. The ends lost 0 bases at V and 5 bases at J; junction bases unmatched: 7. From germline, CDR1 is SGHAT and CDR2 FQNNGV.

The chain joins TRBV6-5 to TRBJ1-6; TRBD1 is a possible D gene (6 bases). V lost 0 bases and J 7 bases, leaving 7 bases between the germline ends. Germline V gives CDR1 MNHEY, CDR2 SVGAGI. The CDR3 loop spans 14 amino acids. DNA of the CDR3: TGTGCCAGCAGTTACTCACAGGGAAATTCACCCCTCCACTTT. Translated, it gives CASSYSQGNSPLHF.

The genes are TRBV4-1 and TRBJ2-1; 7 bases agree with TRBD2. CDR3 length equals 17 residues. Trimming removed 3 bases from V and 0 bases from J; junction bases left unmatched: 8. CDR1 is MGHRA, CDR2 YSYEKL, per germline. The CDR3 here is CASSQGGVAGSYNEQFF. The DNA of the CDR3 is TGCGCCAGCAGCCAGGGCGGGGTAGCGGGCTCCTACAATGAGCAGTTCTTC.

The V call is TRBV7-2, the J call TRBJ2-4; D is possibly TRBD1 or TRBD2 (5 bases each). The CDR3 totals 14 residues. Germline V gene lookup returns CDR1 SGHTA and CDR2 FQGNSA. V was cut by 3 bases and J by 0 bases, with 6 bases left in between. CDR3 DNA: TGTGCCAGCAGCTTGAGGGGAGCCAAAAACATTCAGTACTTC. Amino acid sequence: CASSLRGAKNIQYF.

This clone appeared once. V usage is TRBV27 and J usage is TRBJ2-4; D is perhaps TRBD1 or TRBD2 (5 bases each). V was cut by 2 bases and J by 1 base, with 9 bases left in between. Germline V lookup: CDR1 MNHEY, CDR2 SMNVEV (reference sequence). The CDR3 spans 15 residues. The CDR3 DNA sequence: TGTGCCAGCAGTTTAGCCGGGACGGCCAAAAACATTCAGTACTTC. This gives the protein CASSLAGTAKNIQYF.

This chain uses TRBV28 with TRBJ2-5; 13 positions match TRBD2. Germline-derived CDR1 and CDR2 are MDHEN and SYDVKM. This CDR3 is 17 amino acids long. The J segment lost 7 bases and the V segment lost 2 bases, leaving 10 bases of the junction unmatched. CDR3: CASSLGSALAGGGTQYF. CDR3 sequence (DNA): TGTGCCAGCAGTTTAGGTTCGGCACTAGCGGGAGGGGGGACCCAGTACTTC.

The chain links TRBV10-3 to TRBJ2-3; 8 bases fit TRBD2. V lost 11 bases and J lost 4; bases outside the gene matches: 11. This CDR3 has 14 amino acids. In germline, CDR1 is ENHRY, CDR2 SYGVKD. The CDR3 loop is CASTGRGAADTQYF. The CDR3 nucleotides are TGTGCCTCCACGGGGCGGGGGGCCGCAGATACGCAGTATTTT.